This TCR beta chain was sequenced during a study of T cells in women clearing cervical HPV infection. Study context: Blood came at first lesion visit for cases, post-clearance for controls.

Whole-study findings and limits: CIN3+ cases had significantly higher TCR repertoire richness than controls, but evenness did not differ.

A word on this clone: Antigen unknown. Coverage ceases 3 residues before the CDR3 finishes, and the germline J gene fills in the end.

V lost 6 bases and J lost 6; bases outside the gene matches: 8. CDR3 size: 14 residues. From germline, CDR1 is SGHRS and CDR2 YFSETQ. Using immunoSEQ multiplex PCR, the repertoire was profiled, and TCRdb retains in-frame clones only, with some absent. This sample's clone table lists about 22,000 clones. This sequence originates from a woman aged 18 to 75 with a cervical HPV16 infection that either progressed to CIN3+ or cleared (not recorded which). V usage is TRBV5-1 and J usage is TRBJ2-3; 9 nucleotides line up with TRBD2. The source material was blood buffy coat. Partial CDR3 DNA: TGCGCCAGCACCCCAGCGGGGGGCCGGGATACG. Translation: CASTPAGGRDT. In full, the CDR3 reads CASTPAGGRDTQYF.